Following are 27 T cell receptor beta chains from one sample sequenced in a study of OX40 agonist ivuxolimab in advanced cancers. Sequenced by immunoSEQ multiplex PCR; TCRdb stores in-frame clones only, minus some. The sample has tens of thousands of clones; around 83% are singletons. The input for sequencing was CD4+ or CD8+ T cells sorted from blood, taken in a trial of the OX40 agonist ivuxolimab. The receptors derive from an adult with an advanced solid tumor such as melanoma, head and neck, liver or kidney cancer.

The CDR3 DNA is TGTGCCAGCCACGGGGATAGCAATCAGCCCCAGCATTTT. Its translation is CASHGDSNQPQHF. This chain connects TRBV18 to TRBJ1-5; D not resolved. Per germline, CDR1 KGHSH and CDR2 LQKENI. This CDR3 contains 13 residues. V was shortened by 8 bases and J by 0 bases, with 8 bases between the two germline ends.

The chain recombines TRBV18 with TRBJ2-7; weak D call: TRBD1 (5 bases). The CDR3 is 14 residues long. The V gene lost 2 bases and the J gene lost 0 bases, with 8 bases spanning the gap. The germline CDR1 and CDR2 sequences are KGHSH and LQKENI. CDR3: CASSPSQGSYEQYV. CDR3 nucleotide sequence: TGTGCCAGCTCACCAAGCCAGGGCTCCTACGAGCAGTACGTC.

J is TRBJ1-4 and V is TRBV2; 9 bases align to TRBD1. This CDR3 comprises 14 residues. J was trimmed by 8 bases and V by 3 bases; bases with no gene match: 4. Per the germline V gene, CDR1 is SNHLY and CDR2 is FYNNEI. CDR3 in DNA: TGTGCCAGCAGTGACGGGACAGGGAAGGAAAAACTGTTTTTT. It encodes CASSDGTGKEKLFF.

J is TRBJ1-2 and V is TRBV5-8; D uncertain. V was shortened by 4 bases and J by 4 bases, with 14 bases between the two germline ends. CDR1 SGHTS and CDR2 YDEGEE come from the germline V gene. The CDR3 is made up of 14 amino acids. For the CDR3, the DNA is TGTGCCAGCAGCCCCCTTTGGGTTTTCTATGGCTACACCTTC. Its translation: CASSPLWVFYGYTF.

This chain uses TRBV19 with TRBJ2-1; D tentatively reads TRBD1 or TRBD2 (6 bases each). Trimming left V 4 bases short and J 15 bases short, with 22 bases between. Germline-derived CDR1 and CDR2 are LNHDA and SQIVND (reference sequence). The length of the CDR3 is 14 residues. CDR3 amino acids: CASSTPGANANPFF. The CDR3 DNA sequence: TGTGCCAGTAGTACGCCGGGGGCGAACGCTAACCCGTTCTTC.

The rearrangement joins TRBV9 to TRBJ1-2; 8 positions agree with TRBD1. V lost 3 bases and J lost 4; bases outside the gene matches: 11. The length of the CDR3 is 16 residues. Per germline, CDR1 SGDLS and CDR2 YYNGEE. Here the CDR3 reads CASSARTGTPLYGYTF. CDR3 sequence (DNA): TGTGCCAGCAGCGCCCGGACAGGGACACCTCTCTATGGCTACACCTTC.

The rearrangement uses TRBV7-9 and TRBJ1-1; D unclear. Germline CDR1 SEHNR, CDR2 FQNEAQ (reference sequence). CDR3 length: 14 residues. Trimming pared 2 bases from V and 0 bases from J, leaving 7 bases between. Written as DNA, the CDR3 is TGTGCCAGCAGCTTACGGGAGGTGAACACTGAAGCTTTCTTT. Translating it yields CASSLREVNTEAFF.

This clone was seen once. CDR3 protein: CASSPGTSGYNEQFF. Here the CDR3 DNA reads TGTGCCAGCAGCCCCGGGACTAGCGGATACAATGAGCAGTTCTTC. The gene calls are TRBV9 and TRBJ2-1; 11 bases are shared with TRBD2. V trimming: 4 bases; J trimming: 4 bases; junction bases outside the gene matches: 4. Germline V lookup: CDR1 SGDLS, CDR2 YYNGEE. CDR3 length: 15 amino acids.

This chain joins TRBV11-2 and TRBJ2-2; unclear D gene. CDR1 SGHAT and CDR2 FQNNGV come from the germline V gene. The CDR3 has 12 residues. Trimming shortened V by 5 bases and J by 5 bases, and 6 bases separated the two germline ends. Here the CDR3 reads CASSRTTGELFF. CDR3 nucleotides: TGTGCCAGCAGCCGGACGACCGGGGAGCTGTTTTTT.

The CDR3 DNA reads as TGTGCCAGCAGTGAAGCACTCCCCTACGAGCAGTACGTC. Translation gives CASSEALPYEQYV. The chain couples TRBV6-1 to TRBJ2-7; D uncertain. CDR1 MNHNS and CDR2 SASEGT come from the germline V gene. The length of the CDR3 is 13 residues. V was pared by 0 bases and J by 2 bases, with 5 bases between.

The rearrangement links TRBV28 to TRBJ2-3; 9 bases are a match to TRBD1. This CDR3 has 15 residues. Per the germline V gene, CDR1 is MDHEN and CDR2 is SYDVKM. With 5 bases clipped from V and 2 bases from J, the junction kept 5 bases outside the gene matches. Here the CDR3 reads CASSPTGGATDTQYF. The CDR3 DNA reads as TGTGCCAGCAGTCCGACAGGGGGGGCCACAGATACGCAGTATTTT.

The chain uses TRBV28 and TRBJ2-2, with D maybe TRBD1 (6 bases). The CDR3 is 13 amino acids. Trimming pared 8 bases from V and 2 bases from J, leaving 9 bases between. From germline, CDR1 is MDHEN and CDR2 SYDVKM. In DNA form, the CDR3 reads TGTGCCAGCTGGACAGCAAACACCGGGGAGCTGTTTTTT. Translated: CASWTANTGELFF.

A single count supports this clone. The chain is built from TRBV9 and TRBJ2-1; TRBD2 agrees at 14 bases. The V gene's germline CDR1 is SGDLS and CDR2 YYNGEE. This CDR3 comprises 16 residues. V lost 1 base and J lost 7; bases outside the gene matches: 4. The CDR3 nucleotides read TGTGCCAGCAGCGTAAGGGGACTAGCGGGAGAGAATGAGCAGTTCTTC. Translating it yields CASSVRGLAGENEQFF.

The chain uses TRBV5-1 and TRBJ2-1; D is possibly TRBD2 (6 bases). The CDR3 length is 19 residues. The germline gives CDR1 SGHRS, CDR2 YFSETQ. Between the trimmed V and J ends, which lost 1 base and 4 bases, there was a span of 24 bases. CDR3 loop: CASSLSPRREYSIYNEQFF. DNA for the CDR3: TGCGCCAGCAGCTTGTCCCCTAGGAGGGAATATTCTATTTACAATGAGCAGTTCTTC. The full variable domain, rest sourced from reference TRBV5-1 and TRBJ2-1, is KAGVTQTPRYLIKTRGQQVTLSCSPISGHRSVSWYQQTPGQGLQFLFEYFSETQRNKGNFPGRFSGRQFSNSRSEMNVSTLELGDSALYLCASSLSPRREYSIYNEQFFGPGTRLTVL.

V gene TRBV7-2 combines with J gene TRBJ2-1, with 9 bases that match TRBD2. This CDR3 has 15 amino acids. The trim removed 2 bases at V and 2 bases at J, leaving 1 base unmatched. Germline CDR1 reads SGHTA; CDR2 reads FQGNSA. In nucleotides, the CDR3 is TGTGCCAGCAGCTTAATAGCGGGAGCCTACAATGAGCAGTTCTTC. Translating it yields CASSLIAGAYNEQFF.

This chain links TRBV5-6 with TRBJ1-1; D is perhaps TRBD1 (5 bases). The CDR3 sequence is 13 residues long. V was trimmed by 2 bases and J by 6 bases, leaving 11 bases between them. Germline V gives CDR1 SGHDT, CDR2 YYEEEE. The CDR3 region has the DNA TGTGCCAGCAGCTTCCAGGGAAGAGCTGAAGCTTTCTTT. Translating gives CASSFQGRAEAFF. Supplemented by reference TRBV5-6 and TRBJ1-1, the full variable domain reads DAGVTQSPTHLIKTRGQQVTLRCSPKSGHDTVSWYQQALGQGPQFIFQYYEEEERQRGNFPDRFSGHQFPNYSSELNVNALLLGDSALYLCASSFQGRAEAFFGQGTRLTVV.

V usage is TRBV2 and J usage is TRBJ2-7, with D possibly matching TRBD2 (6 bases). V was shortened by 4 bases and J by 6 bases, with 19 bases between the two germline ends. Per germline, CDR1 SNHLY and CDR2 FYNNEI. This CDR3 spans 15 amino acids. CDR3 sequence (DNA): TGTGCCAGCAGTGGAGGGAGGCGGATCGGGGGCGAGCAGTACGTC. Translated, it gives CASSGGRRIGGEQYV.

The chain joins TRBV19 to TRBJ2-2; D call uncertain. CDR3 length equals 16 residues. CDR1 and CDR2 from the germline V gene are LNHDA and SQIVND (reference sequence). V was pared by 3 bases and J by 1 base, with 12 bases between. CDR3 sequence reads: CASSMMRIVNTGELFF. CDR3 in DNA: TGTGCCAGTAGTATGATGCGGATAGTGAACACCGGGGAGCTGTTTTTT.

The genes are TRBV6-5 and TRBJ1-2; 7 bases map to TRBD1. Germline CDR1 is MNHEY and CDR2 is SVGAGI. The junction had 5 bases not matched to a gene; V was cut back by 5 bases and J by 5 bases. This CDR3 has 13 residues. The CDR3 region is CASSPTGEYGYTF. The CDR3 bases are TGTGCCAGCAGTCCTACAGGGGAGTATGGCTACACCTTC.

J is TRBJ2-1 and V is TRBV28, with D possibly matching TRBD1 (5 bases). Trimming removed 2 bases from V and 8 bases from J, with 28 bases in between. Germline V gene data show CDR1 as MDHEN and CDR2 as SYDVKM. The CDR3 runs 19 residues. CDR3 residues: CASSLGTLNPFDSGDEQFF. CDR3 bases: TGTGCCAGCAGTTTAGGAACCCTCAACCCCTTCGACAGTGGAGATGAGCAGTTCTTC.

V and J are TRBV6-1 and TRBJ1-4; D gene ambiguous. V lost 1 base and J 13 bases, leaving 13 bases between the germline ends. CDR1 and CDR2 from the germline V gene are MNHNS and SASEGT. The CDR3 totals 13 residues. As DNA, the CDR3 is TGTGCCAGCAGTGAAGTTGGCGGGGTAGGACTGTTTTTT. This translates into CASSEVGGVGLFF.

The chain has TRBV5-1 and TRBJ2-2, with 7 bases identical to TRBD1. This CDR3 region has 16 residues. CDR1 is SGHRS, CDR2 YFSETQ, per germline. The junction had 6 bases not matched to a gene; V was cut back by 0 bases and J by 4 bases. The CDR3 reads CASSLGPGTATGELFF. In DNA, the CDR3 is TGCGCCAGCAGCTTGGGTCCCGGGACAGCCACCGGGGAGCTGTTTTTT.

The chain employs TRBV7-2 and TRBJ2-1; possibly TRBD2 for D (5 bases). The CDR3 loop spans 12 amino acids. Germline V gives CDR1 SGHTA, CDR2 FQGNSA. V was shortened by 8 bases and J by 5 bases, with 10 bases between the two germline ends. CDR3 bases: TGTGCCAGCTCCGCTAGCAACAATGAGCAGTTCTTC. Translated, it gives CASSASNNEQFF.

The chain carries TRBV5-6 and TRBJ1-2, with D possibly TRBD1 on 6 matching bases. The CDR3 loop spans 15 amino acids. Germline CDR1 reads SGHDT; CDR2 reads YYEEEE. V shed 1 base and J shed 4 bases, with 14 bases lying between them. CDR3 residues: CASSLYDRPSYGYTF. CDR3 nucleotide sequence: TGTGCCAGCAGCTTGTATGACAGGCCGTCCTATGGCTACACCTTC. The full variable domain, with the rest looked up from reference TRBV5-6 and TRBJ1-2, is DAGVTQSPTHLIKTRGQQVTLRCSPKSGHDTVSWYQQALGQGPQFIFQYYEEEERQRGNFPDRFSGHQFPNYSSELNVNALLLGDSALYLCASSLYDRPSYGYTFGSGTRLTVV.

The rearrangement uses TRBV12-5 and TRBJ2-5; the D is unclear. Trimming removed 6 bases from V and 5 bases from J, with 19 bases in between. The germline V gene has CDR1 LGHNT and CDR2 FRNRAP. The CDR3 runs to 15 residues. DNA for the CDR3: TGTGCTAGTGGCGAAGGGTCAGGCGCTACGGAGACCCAGTACTTC. It yields the protein CASGEGSGATETQYF.

This clone came up once. This rearrangement joins TRBV10-3 to TRBJ1-3, with a possible D match to TRBD1 (6 bases). CDR1 and CDR2 (germline): ENHRY, SYGVKD. The CDR3 covers 16 residues. V was trimmed by 4 bases and J by 2 bases, leaving 15 bases between them. CDR3 sequence (DNA): TGTGCCATCAGTGGGGGGGGCGGAGGTACTGGAAACACCATATATTTT. It specifies CAISGGGGGTGNTIYF.

This clone was seen a handful of times. This chain uses TRBV5-1 with TRBJ1-1; D is unclear. Trimming stripped 0 bases from V and 7 bases from J, with 16 bases between. Germline-derived CDR1 and CDR2 are SGHRS and YFSETQ. This CDR3 is 15 amino acids long. The CDR3: CASSLVSAEKSEAFF. CDR3 DNA sequence: TGCGCCAGCAGCTTGGTCTCTGCCGAGAAAAGTGAAGCTTTCTTT.